The present T cell receptor beta chain was sequenced within a study of PD-1 blockade in classical Hodgkin lymphoma. Study-wide points: Diversity in CD4+ TCRs, unlike that measured in CD8+ TCRs, had risen significantly by C4D1. The study found complete responders had baseline diversity similar to newly diagnosed patients.

Time point given: cycle 4 day 1 (C4D1), after more than 5 weeks of nivolumab. Every patient had relapsed following autologous stem cell transplantation, and cohorts differed in brentuximab vedotin exposure. The sample holds one count of this clone. Its target is not known. This table comes from immunoSEQ multiplex PCR, and its TCRdb copy is limited to in-frame clones, with some not included. The sample holds 100,000 or so clones, 89% seen once. Germline V gene data show CDR1 as ENHRY and CDR2 as SYGVKD. V was pared by 11 bases and J by 3 bases, with 16 bases between. The CDR3 is made up of 13 amino acids.

The rearrangement joins TRBV10-3 to TRBJ1-1; tentatively, D is TRBD1 (5 bases). The TCR comes from a human donor with classical Hodgkin lymphoma. The sample here was peripheral blood mononuclear cells (PBMCs), taken before the fourth cycle of nivolumab. The CDR3 loop reads CAAGDASDTEAFF. The CDR3, as DNA: TGTGCCGCCGGGGACGCTTCGGACACTGAAGCTTTCTTT.